The 21 T cell receptor beta chains given below trace back to one sample, sequenced in a study of blood T cell repertoires in COVID-19. Only in-frame clones appear in the TCRdb table, and some are missing; sequencing was by immunoSEQ multiplex PCR. Of around 150,000 clones listed, approximately 80% are singletons. Sequenced sample: peripheral blood. The receptors stem from a woman of 80 years or more with acute or convalescent COVID-19.

The J gene is TRBJ2-7, the V gene TRBV11-3; TRBD2 matches 10 bases. The CDR3 has 13 residues. Germline V gene lookup returns CDR1 SGHNT and CDR2 YENEEA. V shed 5 bases and J 6 bases; nucleotides not matched to a gene: 4. Written as DNA, the CDR3 is TGTGCCAGCAGCATGGGACTAGCGCTCGAGCAGTACTTC. It is translated as CASSMGLALEQYF.

V is TRBV5-5 and J is TRBJ1-1; 7 bases match TRBD1. The CDR3 has 14 residues. Germline V gene lookup returns CDR1 SGHKS and CDR2 YYEKEE (reference sequence). The V and J ends lost 5 bases and 5 bases, in that order; junction bases with no gene match: 9. The CDR3 sequence: CASSQQGGATEAFF. As DNA, the CDR3 is TGTGCCAGCAGTCAGCAGGGGGGAGCAACTGAAGCTTTCTTT.

The gene calls are TRBV5-1 and TRBJ1-1; D is unresolved. The CDR3 has 17 amino acids. V gave up 0 bases and J gave up 5 bases, with 20 bases separating them. CDR1 and CDR2 (germline): SGHRS, YFSETQ. The CDR3 DNA is TGCGCCAGCAGCTTGGATGGTTACAGTCGGGCGGGAACTGAAGCTTTCTTT. Amino acid sequence: CASSLDGYSRAGTEAFF.

This clone was seen just once. The chain links TRBV5-1 to TRBJ2-1, with 9 positions matching TRBD1. The CDR3 extends over 15 amino acids. V was pared by 4 bases and J by 3 bases, with 5 bases of the junction left unmatched. Germline V gives CDR1 SGHRS, CDR2 YFSETQ. CDR3 in amino acids: CASSGGQGLYNEQFF. The CDR3 DNA reads as TGCGCCAGCAGCGGGGGACAGGGCCTCTACAATGAGCAGTTCTTC. The full variable domain, completed using reference TRBV5-1 and TRBJ2-1, is KAGVTQTPRYLIKTRGQQVTLSCSPISGHRSVSWYQQTPGQGLQFLFEYFSETQRNKGNFPGRFSGRQFSNSRSEMNVSTLELGDSALYLCASSGGQGLYNEQFFGPGTRLTVL.

This clone showed up just a few times. The chain couples TRBV18 to TRBJ1-4; 8 nucleotides agree with TRBD1. After removal of 5 bases from V and 6 bases from J, the junction contained 8 bases not matched to a gene. The CDR3 runs to 15 residues. Germline V gene lookup returns CDR1 KGHSH and CDR2 LQKENI. CDR3 region: CASSRSTGGDEKLFF. The CDR3 nucleotides are TGTGCCAGCTCAAGAAGCACAGGGGGGGATGAAAAACTGTTTTTT.

The rearrangement links TRBV2 to TRBJ1-4; no definite D call. Trimming stripped 7 bases from V and 4 bases from J, with 7 bases between. The CDR3 covers 12 residues. Germline V gene lookup returns CDR1 SNHLY and CDR2 FYNNEI. This chain's CDR3 is CASTQFNEKLFF. Written as DNA, the CDR3 is TGTGCCAGCACACAGTTTAATGAAAAACTGTTTTTT.

This chain links TRBV6-2 or TRBV6-3 with TRBJ2-2, with TRBD1 identical over 8 bases. The ends lost 4 bases at V and 0 bases at J; junction bases unmatched: 4. Looked up from germline, CDR1 is MNHEY and CDR2 is SVGEGT. The CDR3 consists of 16 residues. The CDR3 spells CASSSRGQANTGELFF. The CDR3 DNA sequence: TGTGCCAGCAGTTCCCGGGGACAGGCGAACACCGGGGAGCTGTTTTTT.

The CDR3 protein is CASSQELSLSSGRATDTQYF. The CDR3 bases are TGCGCCAGCAGCCAAGAATTAAGCTTGTCGAGCGGGAGAGCCACAGATACGCAGTATTTT. The chain has TRBV4-3 and TRBJ2-3, with 8 bases fitting TRBD2. Germline CDR1 reads LGHNA; CDR2 reads YSLEER. Germline trimming cut 0 bases from V and 2 bases from J; bases unmatched to any gene: 16. This CDR3 is built from 20 residues.

This chain connects TRBV7-2 to TRBJ2-1; 14 positions agree with TRBD2. Per the germline V gene, CDR1 is SGHTA and CDR2 is FQGNSA. CDR3 length equals 16 residues. Trimming removed 5 bases from V and 6 bases from J; junction bases left unmatched: 6. The chain's CDR3 is CASSPAGLAGANEQFF. Here the CDR3 DNA reads TGTGCCAGCAGCCCGGCGGGACTAGCGGGGGCCAATGAGCAGTTCTTC.

This clone came up once. The V gene is TRBV4-2, the J gene TRBJ2-7, with TRBD2 identical over 12 bases. The CDR3 contains 15 residues. Unmatched junction bases numbered 8, after V lost 4 bases and J lost 7 bases. In germline, CDR1 is LGHNA, CDR2 YNFKEQ. In DNA form, the CDR3 reads TGTGCCAGCAGCCCACTAGCGGGAGGAAAATGGGAGCAGTACTTC. Amino acids: CASSPLAGGKWEQYF.

The chain links TRBV5-1 to TRBJ2-1, with D unclear. Trimming took 0 bases from V and 0 from J, leaving 7 bases between them. The germline gives CDR1 SGHRS, CDR2 YFSETQ. There are 15 residues in the CDR3. The DNA for the CDR3 is TGCGCCAGCAGCTTGGCCTCTAACTCCTACAATGAGCAGTTCTTC. Translating it yields CASSLASNSYNEQFF.

The chain employs TRBV5-1 and TRBJ1-1; 9 nucleotides align to TRBD1. The CDR3 runs 14 residues. From germline, CDR1 is SGHRS and CDR2 YFSETQ. V gave up 2 bases and J gave up 6 bases; unmatched junction bases: 5. The CDR3 here is CASSLTGGSPEAFF. Here the CDR3 DNA reads TGCGCCAGCAGCTTAACAGGGGGCTCACCTGAAGCTTTCTTT.

The V and J genes are TRBV4-1 and TRBJ2-7; no reliable D call. V was pared by 4 bases and J by 3 bases, with 7 bases between. CDR3 length: 12 residues. Per germline, CDR1 MGHRA and CDR2 YSYEKL. CDR3 nucleotides: TGCGCCAGCAGCCGCCCGGGCTACGAGCAGTACTTC. Translation gives CASSRPGYEQYF.

The chain recombines TRBV10-3 with TRBJ2-1; no clear D gene. Trimming removed 0 bases at V and 2 bases at J, with 2 bases between. In germline, CDR1 is ENHRY, CDR2 SYGVKD. This CDR3 has 13 amino acids. CDR3 sequence (DNA): TGTGCCATCAGTGAGTCCACCTACAATGAGCAGTTCTTC. Its protein is CAISESTYNEQFF.

The chain combines TRBV7-9 with TRBJ1-6; D is ambiguous. V lost 4 bases, J lost 5 bases, and 3 bases lay in between. The CDR3 has 12 amino acids. Germline-derived CDR1 and CDR2 are SEHNR and FQNEAQ (reference sequence). The CDR3 DNA reads as TGTGCCAGCAGCTCAAATAATTCACCCCTCCACTTT. This codes for CASSSNNSPLHF.

The V gene is TRBV11-2, the J gene TRBJ1-6; maybe TRBD1 (5 bases). V dropped 5 bases and J dropped 4 bases, with 15 bases sitting between them. This CDR3 has 16 amino acids. Per the germline V gene, CDR1 is SGHAT and CDR2 is FQNNGV. In DNA, the CDR3 is TGTGCCAGCAGCCCCCAAAAGCAGGGTTATAATTCACCCCTCCACTTT. As protein: CASSPQKQGYNSPLHF.

The gene calls are TRBV6-6 and TRBJ1-1; the match to TRBD1 covers 7 bases. CDR3 length: 14 amino acids. The germline gives CDR1 MNHNY, CDR2 SVGAGI (reference sequence). The V and J ends lost 6 bases and 10 bases, in that order; junction bases with no gene match: 14. The DNA for the CDR3 is TGTGCCAGCAGCCTGGATGGACAGGCGGCGCGAGCTTTCTTT. Protein: CASSLDGQAARAFF.

This chain joins TRBV7-9 and TRBJ1-4; D possibly corresponds to TRBD1 (5 bases). CDR3 length: 14 amino acids. Germline V gives CDR1 SEHNR, CDR2 FQNEAQ (reference sequence). V lost 5 bases and J 6 bases, leaving 13 bases between the germline ends. The CDR3 DNA is TGTGCCAGCAGCCAAAGTGGGGGGTATGAAAAACTGTTTTTT. Its translation: CASSQSGGYEKLFF.

V and J are TRBV6-2 or TRBV6-3 and TRBJ1-5; the D is unclear. CDR1 and CDR2 from the germline V gene are MNHEY and SVGEGT. Trimming cost V 5 bases and J 0 bases, with 8 bases left between them. This CDR3 region has 14 residues. The CDR3 bases are TGTGCCAGCAGTCCCGTCCTTAGCAATCAGCCCCAGCATTTT. Amino acids: CASSPVLSNQPQHF.

This clone showed up just a few times. V is TRBV6-6 and J is TRBJ1-5; D unresolved. Germline V CDR1 and CDR2: MNHNY, SVGAGI (reference sequence). This CDR3 contains 12 residues. The ends were cut back, 5 bases at V and 6 bases at J, with 8 bases in the middle. This chain's CDR3 is CASSESGQPQHF. The CDR3 DNA reads as TGTGCCAGCAGTGAGAGTGGTCAGCCCCAGCATTTT.

V is TRBV27 and J is TRBJ2-1, with D unresolved. The V gene lost 4 bases and the J gene lost 0 bases, with 4 bases spanning the gap. Germline V gene lookup returns CDR1 MNHEY and CDR2 SMNVEV (reference sequence). This CDR3 spans 13 amino acids. For the CDR3, the DNA is TGTGCCAGCAGTTATAGCTCCTACAATGAGCAGTTCTTC. It yields the protein CASSYSSYNEQFF.